These T cell receptor beta chains were read from a single sample in a study of cytomegalovirus exposure and HLA in healthy donors. The method was immunoSEQ multiplex PCR; TCRdb's version includes in-frame clones alone and lacks a portion of them. There are 65,000 to 95,000 clones in the sample; around 79% occur only once, and around 15% lies in the top ten. The specimen sequenced was PBMCs. These receptors all stem from a human donor in good health. Both conserved end residues are part of each CDR3. Each record gives: J gene, clone size, V gene, CDR3 length, D gene, CDR3 protein, CDR3 DNA. The D gene is left open where the match is weak. Part of the rows lack a size; the others show once, few, many or a class for expanded clones.

>TRBJ2-7|NA|TRBV6-1|13|NA
CASSKGYSYEQYF
TGTGCCAGCTCAAAGGGGTACTCCTACGAGCAGTACTTC
>TRBJ1-6|once|TRBV27|13|TRBD1
CASSGTGISPLHF
TGTGCCAGCAGCGGGACAGGGATTTCACCCCTCCACTTT
>TRBJ2-1|NA|TRBV19|13|NA
CASSVGAYNEQFF
TGTGCCAGTAGTGTGGGAGCTTACAATGAGCAGTTCTTC
>TRBJ1-5|NA|TRBV4-1|14|NA
CASSRSGSNQPQHF
TGCGCCAGCAGCCGCTCAGGCAGCAATCAGCCCCAGCATTTT
>TRBJ2-1|NA|TRBV19|14|TRBD2
CASSSRLAPNEQFF
TGTGCCAGTAGTAGTAGACTAGCGCCCAATGAGCAGTTCTTC
>TRBJ1-1|NA|TRBV5-6|13|NA
CASSFVSADEAFF
TGTGCCAGCAGCTTTGTGAGCGCAGATGAAGCTTTCTTT
>TRBJ1-2|once|TRBV19|15|NA
CASSMREASPDGYTF
TGTGCCAGTAGTATGAGGGAGGCAAGTCCGGATGGCTACACCTTC
>TRBJ2-2|NA|TRBV11-3|15|NA
CASSLDGLAAGELFF
TGTGCCAGCAGCTTAGATGGTTTAGCGGCCGGGGAGCTGTTTTTT
>TRBJ2-2|NA|TRBV9|16|TRBD1
CASSSGQGLNTGELFF
TGTGCCAGCAGCTCGGGACAGGGGTTGAACACCGGGGAGCTGTTTTTT
>TRBJ2-7|NA|TRBV10-3|15|NA
CAISDGTASSYEQYF
TGTGCCATCAGTGACGGGACTGCTAGCTCCTACGAGCAGTACTTC
>TRBJ1-4|NA|TRBV7-9|17|NA
CASSLAFVRQTNEKLFF
TGTGCCAGCAGCTTAGCATTCGTTAGACAGACAAATGAAAAACTGTTTTTT
>TRBJ1-1|NA|TRBV6-6|13|NA
CASSYAPGTEAFF
TGTGCCAGCAGTTACGCCCCGGGGACTGAAGCTTTCTTT
>TRBJ2-1|NA|TRBV5-1|13|NA
CASFESAYNEQFF
TGCGCCAGCTTCGAGAGTGCCTACAATGAGCAGTTCTTC
>TRBJ1-3|once|TRBV5-1|17|NA
CASSLEMYGISGNTIYF
TGCGCCAGCAGCTTGGAAATGTATGGCATCTCTGGAAACACCATATATTTT
>TRBJ2-1|once|TRBV11-2|14|NA
CASSHDPGSNEQFF
TGTGCCAGCAGCCATGACCCGGGGAGTAATGAGCAGTTCTTC
>TRBJ1-1|NA|TRBV11-2|13|NA
CASSRGVDTEAFF
TGTGCCAGCAGCCGGGGGGTAGACACTGAAGCTTTCTTT